These 16 T cell receptor beta chains came from one sample sequenced in a study of cytomegalovirus exposure and HLA in healthy donors. PCR involved 60 Vbeta and 13 Jbeta primers. Profiled with immunoSEQ multiplex PCR; TCRdb holds only in-frame clones, not every one. Of over 140,000 clones in the sample, 65% to 85% are singletons; the top ten hold 2% to 3%. The specimen sequenced was PBMCs. These TCRs come from a man in his fifties or sixties in good health and CMV-seronegative.

The chain joins TRBV25-1 to TRBJ1-5; 9 bases match TRBD1. Losses at the gene ends were 6 bases for V and 2 bases for J; bases not matched to a gene: 2. Germline CDR1 is MGHDK and CDR2 is SYGVNS. CDR3 length: 14 amino acids. The DNA of the CDR3 is TGTGCCAGCAGCAGACAGGGGGGCAATCAGCCCCAGCATTTT. This gives the protein CASSRQGGNQPQHF.

The genes are TRBV7-9 and TRBJ1-5; 7 nucleotides align to TRBD1. The V gene end was trimmed by 5 bases and the J gene end by 10 bases; junction bases not matched to a gene: 5. This CDR3 spans 12 amino acids. Germline V gene sequence: CDR1 SEHNR, CDR2 FQNEAQ (reference sequence). This CDR3 is CASSEQGGPQHF. The CDR3 region has the DNA TGTGCCAGCAGCGAGCAGGGGGGTCCCCAGCATTTT.

This rearrangement joins TRBV28 to TRBJ1-5; the match to TRBD1 covers 8 bases. J gave up 3 bases and V 4 bases, and 5 bases lay outside the gene matches. This CDR3 is built from 15 residues. Per germline, CDR1 MDHEN and CDR2 SYDVKM. CDR3 sequence (DNA): TGTGCCAGCAGTTCGGGACAGGTGTCCAATCAGCCCCAGCATTTT. This translates into CASSSGQVSNQPQHF. The complete variable domain, with remaining parts taken from reference TRBV28 and TRBJ1-5, reads DVKVTQSSRYLVKRTGEKVFLECVQDMDHENMFWYRQDPGLGLRLIYFSYDVKMKEKGDIPEGYSVSREKKERFSLILESASTNQTSMYLCASSSGQVSNQPQHFGDGTRLSIL.

This chain connects TRBV25-1 to TRBJ2-7; 9 bases line up with TRBD1. The germline V gene encodes CDR1 MGHDK and CDR2 SYGVNS. The V segment lost 3 bases and the J segment 4 bases; nucleotides outside the gene matches: 7. This CDR3 region has 15 residues. DNA of the CDR3: TGTGCCAGCAGTGAGGTAACAGGGGGCTTTTACGAGCAGTACTTC. This translates into CASSEVTGGFYEQYF.

This chain links TRBV6-1 with TRBJ2-5, with 7 bases aligning to TRBD1. From germline, CDR1 is MNHNS and CDR2 SASEGT. The V and J ends lost 9 bases and 6 bases, in that order; junction bases with no gene match: 10. This CDR3 is 13 amino acids long. As DNA, the CDR3 is TGTGCCAGTTCCGGGACAGACTTAAAGACCCAGTACTTC. This encodes CASSGTDLKTQYF.

V gene TRBV10-3 combines with J gene TRBJ1-5, with TRBD1 matching over 7 bases. This CDR3 contains 14 residues. Losses at the gene ends were 0 bases for V and 7 bases for J; bases not matched to a gene: 3. Germline CDR1 is ENHRY and CDR2 is SYGVKD. The CDR3 spells CAISESTGYQPQHF. CDR3 DNA sequence: TGTGCCATCAGTGAGTCGACAGGGTACCAGCCCCAGCATTTT.

In this sample, this clone turned up once. V usage is TRBV2 and J usage is TRBJ1-6, with D possibly matching TRBD1 (5 bases). With 5 bases removed from V and 7 bases from J, the gap between germline ends came to 12 bases. Germline CDR1 SNHLY, CDR2 FYNNEI. The CDR3 contains 14 residues. In nucleotides, the CDR3 is TGTGCCAGCAGTTCTGACAGATCCAATTCACCCCTCCACTTT. Translation gives CASSSDRSNSPLHF. The full variable domain, with the rest looked up from reference TRBV2 and TRBJ1-6, is EPEVTQTPSHQVTQMGQEVILRCVPISNHLYFYWYRQILGQKVEFLVSFYNNEISEKSEIFDDQFSVERPDGSNFTLKIRSTKLEDSAMYFCASSSDRSNSPLHFGNGTRLTVT.

The V and J genes are TRBV12-5 and TRBJ1-1; unclear D gene. Germline V gene sequence: CDR1 LGHNT, CDR2 FRNRAP. The CDR3 totals 15 residues. The V and J ends lost 0 bases and 1 base respectively, with 9 bases between them. CDR3 loop: CASGLVSLTNTEAFF. CDR3 DNA sequence: TGTGCTAGTGGTTTGGTCTCCCTAACGAACACTGAAGCTTTCTTT.

This clone was observed once. The chain has TRBV4-1 and TRBJ2-1; 8 bases line up with TRBD2. J gave up 7 bases and V 0 bases, and 11 bases lay outside the gene matches. The CDR3 spans 17 residues. Germline V lookup: CDR1 MGHRA, CDR2 YSYEKL. The CDR3 reads CASSQERVAGIRNEQFF. CDR3 in DNA: TGCGCCAGCAGCCAAGAAAGGGTAGCGGGGATTCGGAATGAGCAGTTCTTC.

The V and J genes are TRBV27 and TRBJ1-2, with 7 nucleotides matching TRBD1. Unmatched junction bases numbered 7, after V lost 6 bases and J lost 6 bases. The CDR3 extends over 13 amino acids. Germline V gene data show CDR1 as MNHEY and CDR2 as SMNVEV (reference sequence). The CDR3 sequence is CASRMTGNNGYTF. CDR3 in DNA: TGTGCCAGCAGAATGACAGGGAACAATGGCTACACCTTC.

The V call is TRBV19, the J call TRBJ2-6, with 8 bases fitting TRBD1. This CDR3 is built from 16 residues. From germline, CDR1 is LNHDA and CDR2 SQIVND (reference sequence). V lost 4 bases and J lost 2; bases outside the gene matches: 4. The CDR3 protein is CASSNQGAAGANVLTF. Written as DNA, the CDR3 is TGTGCCAGTAGTAACCAGGGGGCCGCTGGGGCCAACGTCCTGACTTTC.

The V gene is TRBV15, the J gene TRBJ1-1, with a possible D match to TRBD1 (5 bases). The CDR3 runs 17 residues. Germline CDR1 and CDR2: LNHNV and YYDKDF (reference sequence). Trimming left V 0 bases short and J 0 bases short, with 14 bases between. CDR3 sequence (DNA): TGTGCCACCAGCAGAGATCGGGACTCCCAAATGAACACTGAAGCTTTCTTT. It yields the protein CATSRDRDSQMNTEAFF.

The genes are TRBV29-1 and TRBJ2-5; D might be TRBD2 (6 bases). The J call is doubtful: the DNA matches TRBJ2-7 better. Germline CDR1 SQVTM, CDR2 ANQGSEA. The CDR3 is 15 residues long. The CDR3 bases are TGCAGCGTTGAAGGGGTAAGGGACTCGAGCGGCGAGCAGTACTTC. Translating gives CSVEGVRDSSGEQYF.

V and J are TRBV19 and TRBJ1-1; TRBD1 agrees at 7 bases. Germline loops: CDR1 LNHDA, CDR2 SQIVND (reference sequence). V lost 7 bases to trimming and J lost 0 bases; unmatched junction nucleotides: 14. The CDR3 runs to 17 residues. The CDR3 protein is CASKRRVGQNMNTEAFF. CDR3 nucleotides: TGTGCCAGTAAACGCCGTGTGGGACAGAACATGAACACTGAAGCTTTCTTT.

Turning to this clone: The same CDR3 can be traced to other DNA sequences in this sample. The chain carries TRBV19 and TRBJ2-7; D unclear. Germline CDR1 is LNHDA and CDR2 is SQIVND (reference sequence). Trimming shortened V by 1 base and J by 0 bases, and 7 bases separated the two germline ends. This CDR3 spans 14 amino acids. The CDR3 DNA reads TGTGCCAGTAGTATAGGTGGCGGCTCCTACGAGCAGTACTTC. This translates into CASSIGGGSYEQYF.

The chain recombines TRBV29-1 with TRBJ2-2; 9 bases match TRBD1. V lost 6 bases, J lost 6 bases, and 8 bases stayed unmatched. The CDR3 runs to 14 residues. Germline lookup yields CDR1 SQVTM and CDR2 ANQGSEA. CDR3 loop: CSVGDRARSGELFF. In DNA form, the CDR3 reads TGCAGCGTCGGGGACAGGGCAAGGTCCGGGGAGCTGTTTTTT.